The 19 T cell receptor beta chains presented below share a single source sample, sequenced in a study of early stage breast cancer tumors. Produced via immunoSEQ multiplex PCR; TCRdb's table is partial and in-frame only. Of 9,000 to 10,000 clones listed, over 60% are singletons. Sequencing was performed on breast tumor tissue. The receptors shown here come from a person aged 50-59 years with breast cancer.

The chain joins TRBV6-6 to TRBJ2-7; TRBD1 matches 7 bases. CDR1 is MNHNY, CDR2 SVGAGI, per germline (reference sequence). V gave up 4 bases and J gave up 2 bases; unmatched junction bases: 8. The CDR3 extends over 15 amino acids. In DNA form, the CDR3 reads TGTGCCAGCAGTTCGACGAGGGGGCTCGCCTACGAGCAGTACTTC. As protein: CASSSTRGLAYEQYF.

CDR3 in DNA: TGTGCCAGCAGTCCTACTGCACCGACAGGGAACTATGGCTACACCTTC. It codes for CASSPTAPTGNYGYTF. The chain uses TRBV28 and TRBJ1-2; 7 bases align to TRBD1. This CDR3 contains 16 residues. CDR1 and CDR2 from the germline V gene are MDHEN and SYDVKM. Germline trimming cut 5 bases from V and 2 bases from J; bases unmatched to any gene: 11.

This sequence joins TRBV7-2 and TRBJ2-2; 7 bases align to TRBD1. V trimming: 1 base; J trimming: 1 base; junction bases outside the gene matches: 0. This CDR3 comprises 15 residues. Per the germline V gene, CDR1 is SGHTA and CDR2 is FQGNSA. CDR3 sequence (DNA): TGTGCCAGCAGCTTAGGGACAGGGAACACCGGGGAGCTGTTTTTT. As protein: CASSLGTGNTGELFF.

J is TRBJ2-3 and V is TRBV5-1, with 10 bases identical to TRBD2. The length of the CDR3 is 16 residues. With V trimmed by 4 bases and J by 5 bases, 10 bases remained unmatched. The germline gives CDR1 SGHRS, CDR2 YFSETQ. The CDR3 DNA sequence: TGCGCCAGCAGCGCGCTCAGCGGGGGGGCAGGAGATACGCAGTATTTT. This gives the protein CASSALSGGAGDTQYF.

This clone appeared a few times. The chain links TRBV4-1 to TRBJ2-6; D could derive from TRBD1 or TRBD2 (5 bases each). The V gene's germline CDR1 is MGHRA and CDR2 YSYEKL. The CDR3 has 15 amino acids. The V end was cut by 3 bases, the J end by 0 bases, with 6 bases between. CDR3 amino acids: CASSQGVSGANVLTF. The CDR3 DNA is TGCGCCAGCAGCCAGGGGGTCTCTGGGGCCAACGTCCTGACTTTC.

The rearrangement uses TRBV28 and TRBJ1-4; D is perhaps TRBD1 (5 bases). V was trimmed by 3 bases and J by 3 bases, leaving 11 bases between them. The CDR3 is made up of 15 amino acids. Germline-derived CDR1 and CDR2 are MDHEN and SYDVKM. CDR3 in DNA: TGTGCCAGCAGTTTCGACAGTCGAGCTAATGAAAAACTGTTTTTT. It specifies CASSFDSRANEKLFF.

The J gene is TRBJ1-1, the V gene TRBV5-1; 9 bases line up with TRBD1. With 5 bases clipped from V and 6 bases from J, the junction kept 11 bases outside the gene matches. The CDR3 contains 15 residues. Germline V gives CDR1 SGHRS, CDR2 YFSETQ. The CDR3 DNA sequence: TGCGCCAGCAGGCCAACGGGACAGGGAGCCGCTGAAGCTTTCTTT. The encoded protein is CASRPTGQGAAEAFF.

The gene calls are TRBV30 and TRBJ1-2; 7 bases fit TRBD1. CDR3 length equals 14 residues. CDR1 and CDR2 (germline): GTSNPN, SVGIG (reference sequence). V shed 2 bases, J shed 2 bases, and the junction held 5 bases outside the gene matches. CDR3 bases: TGTGCCTGGAGTCGACAGGGTGGAAACTATGGCTACACCTTC. Encoded protein: CAWSRQGGNYGYTF.

The chain carries TRBV11-2 and TRBJ1-1; D is uncertain. Looked up from germline, CDR1 is SGHAT and CDR2 is FQNNGV. This CDR3 contains 14 residues. Trimming left V 5 bases short and J 2 bases short, with 12 bases between. For the CDR3, the DNA is TGTGCCAGCAGCAAATCGAACATCAACACTGAAGCTTTCTTT. Protein product: CASSKSNINTEAFF.

This rearrangement joins TRBV10-3 to TRBJ1-1, with a possible D match to TRBD1 (5 bases). This CDR3 has 14 amino acids. The V and J ends lost 0 bases and 10 bases respectively, with 15 bases between them. In germline, CDR1 is ENHRY, CDR2 SYGVKD. Written as DNA, the CDR3 is TGTGCCATCAGTGAGTCTGGCAGGGAGGGTACAGCTTTCTTT. The encoded protein is CAISESGREGTAFF.

The chain couples TRBV5-6 to TRBJ2-7; no definite D call. V was shortened by 3 bases and J by 3 bases, with 19 bases between the two germline ends. CDR1 and CDR2 from the germline V gene are SGHDT and YYEEEE. The CDR3 is 16 residues long. DNA for the CDR3: TGTGCCAGCAGCTCCATCCGGAACAAGTTAGGCTACGAGCAGTACTTC. Protein sequence: CASSSIRNKLGYEQYF.

The chain carries TRBV28 and TRBJ2-5, with no clear D. Trimming pared 4 bases from V and 5 bases from J, leaving 11 bases between. The CDR3 spans 13 residues. The germline V gene has CDR1 MDHEN and CDR2 SYDVKM. This CDR3 reads CASSSSWAETQYF. The CDR3 DNA sequence: TGTGCCAGCAGTTCATCTTGGGCGGAGACCCAGTACTTC.

The chain has TRBV7-2 and TRBJ2-3, with D maybe TRBD2 (6 bases). The CDR3 contains 15 residues. CDR1 is SGHTA, CDR2 FQGNSA, per germline. The V and J ends lost 3 bases and 0 bases respectively, with 10 bases between them. CDR3 residues: CASSFGGVSTDTQYF. The CDR3 bases are TGTGCCAGCAGCTTTGGAGGGGTCAGCACAGATACGCAGTATTTT.

The chain employs TRBV6-5 and TRBJ1-1; 7 bases line up with TRBD1. Trimming took 6 bases from V and 1 from J; bases not matched to a gene: 11. The germline CDR1 and CDR2 sequences are MNHEY and SVGAGI. The CDR3 is 16 amino acids. The DNA of the CDR3 is TGTGCCAGCAGCTACCGACGACAGGGCAAGAACACTGAAGCTTTCTTT. Amino acid sequence: CASSYRRQGKNTEAFF.

The V call is TRBV15, the J call TRBJ2-3, with D unclear. V dropped 9 bases and J dropped 2 bases, with 9 bases sitting between them. In germline, CDR1 is LNHNV, CDR2 YYDKDF (reference sequence). CDR3 size: 12 residues. The CDR3 loop reads CATRASTDTQYF. The CDR3 coding sequence is TGTGCCACTAGGGCCTCCACAGATACGCAGTATTTT. The variable domain in full, completed from reference TRBV15 and TRBJ2-3, reads DAMVIQNPRYQVTQFGKPVTLSCSQTLNHNVMYWYQQKSSQAPKLLFHYYDKDFNNEADTPDNFQSRRPNTSFCFLDIRSPGLGDTAMYLCATRASTDTQYFGPGTRLTVL.

The chain's CDR3 is CASSPDRGAGELFF. In DNA, the CDR3 is TGTGCCAGCAGTCCGGACAGGGGCGCCGGGGAGCTGTTTTTT. The chain employs TRBV28 and TRBJ2-2; 9 bases agree with TRBD1. The CDR3 totals 14 residues. V shed 5 bases, J shed 6 bases, and the junction held 4 bases outside the gene matches. Germline lookup yields CDR1 MDHEN and CDR2 SYDVKM.

This chain connects TRBV7-6 to TRBJ2-6; D gene ambiguous. This CDR3 has 15 residues. With 1 base removed from V and 2 bases from J, the gap between germline ends came to 6 bases. Germline assignment: CDR1 SGHVS and CDR2 FNYEAQ. The CDR3 loop reads CASSLGETGANVLTF. CDR3 nucleotides: TGTGCCAGCAGCTTAGGAGAAACTGGGGCCAACGTCCTGACTTTC. The full variable domain, with the rest looked up from reference TRBV7-6 and TRBJ2-6, is GAGVSQSPRYKVTKRGQDVALRCDPISGHVSLYWYRQALGQGPEFLTYFNYEAQQDKSGLPNDRFSAERPEGSISTLTIQRTEQRDSAMYRCASSLGETGANVLTFGAGSRLTVL.

Only a few counts were recorded for this clone. V and J are TRBV28 and TRBJ1-2, with D unresolved. The germline V gene encodes CDR1 MDHEN and CDR2 SYDVKM. V lost 4 bases, J lost 5 bases, and 5 bases lay in between. This CDR3 is built from 11 residues. The CDR3 loop is CASSYQYGYTF. Written as DNA, the CDR3 is TGTGCCAGCAGTTATCAATATGGCTACACCTTC.

The chain carries TRBV27 and TRBJ1-4, with D possibly matching TRBD1 (5 bases). The CDR3 is 13 amino acids. Between the trimmed V and J ends, which lost 8 bases and 3 bases, there was a span of 10 bases. Germline lookup yields CDR1 MNHEY and CDR2 SMNVEV (reference sequence). The CDR3 here is CASRSGANEKLFF. The DNA for the CDR3 is TGTGCCAGCCGTTCGGGGGCTAATGAAAAACTGTTTTTT.